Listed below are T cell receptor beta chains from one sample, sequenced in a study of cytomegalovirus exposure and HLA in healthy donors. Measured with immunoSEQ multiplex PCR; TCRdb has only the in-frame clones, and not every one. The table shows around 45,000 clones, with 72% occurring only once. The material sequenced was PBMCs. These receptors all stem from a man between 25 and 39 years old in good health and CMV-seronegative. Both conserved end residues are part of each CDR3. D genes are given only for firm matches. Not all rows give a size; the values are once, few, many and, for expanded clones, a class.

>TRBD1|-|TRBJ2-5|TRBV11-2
TGTGCCAGCAGCTTAGTTAGGGGACAGGGACCGGAGGAGACCCAGTACTTC
CASSLVRGQGPEETQYF
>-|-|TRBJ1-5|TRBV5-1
TGCGCCAGCAGCACGGCCCCCGGGTGGCCCCAGCATTTT
CASSTAPGWPQHF
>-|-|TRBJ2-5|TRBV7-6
TGTGCCAGCAGCCTTCGACAGAGCTGGGAGACCCAGTACTTC
CASSLRQSWETQYF
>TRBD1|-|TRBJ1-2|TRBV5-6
TGTGCCAGCAGCTTGGTCGGGACAGGGATCTATGGCTACACCTTC
CASSLVGTGIYGYTF
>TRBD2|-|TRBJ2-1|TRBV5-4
TGTGCCAGCAGCTTGGGGGTTGGGGAGGGCGATGAGCAGTTCTTC
CASSLGVGEGDEQFF
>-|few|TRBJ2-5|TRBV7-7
TGTGCCAGCAGCTCCACCGGACGGGGGAGAGGCGAGACCCAGTACTTC
CASSSTGRGRGETQYF
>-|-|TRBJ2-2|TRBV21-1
TGTGCCAGCAGCCATTGTCGGACACCAATTGAGCTGTTTTTT
CASSHCRTPIELFF
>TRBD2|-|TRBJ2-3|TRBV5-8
TGTGCCAGCAGCCTCGGGACTAGCGGGTTCACAGATACGCAGTATTTT
CASSLGTSGFTDTQYF
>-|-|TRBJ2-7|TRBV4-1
TGCGCCAGCAGCCAAGACCCCCTTCCGGGAGAATATTACGAGCAGTACTTC
CASSQDPLPGEYYEQYF
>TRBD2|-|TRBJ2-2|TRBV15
TGTGCCACCAGCAGAGCACTAGCGGGAGTTGTAGCCGGGGAGCTGTTTTTT
CATSRALAGVVAGELFF
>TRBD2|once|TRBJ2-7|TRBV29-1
TGCAGCGTGGGACTAGCGGGAGGGCCCTACGAGCAGTACTTC
CSVGLAGGPYEQYF
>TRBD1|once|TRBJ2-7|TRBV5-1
TGCGCCAGCAGCTTGGCCAGGGGACAGGGGGCCGGTGAGCAGTACTTC
CASSLARGQGAGEQYF
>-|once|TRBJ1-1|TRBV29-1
TGCAGCGCCATTGATGGTCGGGACAAAGCTTTCTTT
CSAIDGRDKAFF
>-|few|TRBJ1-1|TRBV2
TGTGCCAGCAAAAAGGACAAGAACACTGAAGCTTTCTTT
CASKKDKNTEAFF
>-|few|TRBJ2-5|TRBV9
TGTGCCAGCAGCGTAGGCCTAGGATTGGAGACCCAGTACTTC
CASSVGLGLETQYF
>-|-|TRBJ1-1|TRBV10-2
TGCGCCAGCACACAACAGGGAAATAAGGGTCCAGCTTTCTTT
CASTQQGNKGPAFF
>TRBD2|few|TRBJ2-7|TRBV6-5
TGTGCCAGCAGTTACCAGCGGGAGATTGGTTACGAGCAGTACTTC
CASSYQREIGYEQYF
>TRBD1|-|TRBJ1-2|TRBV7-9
TGTGCCAGCAGCCTTACAGGGGGCACAGGGGGCTACACCTTC
CASSLTGGTGGYTF
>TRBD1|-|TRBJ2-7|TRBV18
TGTGCCAGCTCACCGCTGGGGACAGGGGTTCGAGAACAGTACTTC
CASSPLGTGVREQYF
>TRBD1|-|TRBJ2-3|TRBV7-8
TGTGCCAGCAGCAAGAACAGGGGTACAGATACGCAGTATTTT
CASSKNRGTDTQYF
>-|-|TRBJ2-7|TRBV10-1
TGCGCCAGCAGCGATCGATTACCGGGGACAGGGTTCGGGACTAGCCACTACGAGCAGTACTTC
CASSDRLPGTGFGTSHYEQYF
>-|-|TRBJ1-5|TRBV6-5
TGTGCCAGCAGTTACTCGCAGTATAGCAATCAGCCCCAGCATTTT
CASSYSQYSNQPQHF
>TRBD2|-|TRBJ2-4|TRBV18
TGTGCCAGCTCACCTTTGAGCGGGAGGGCAACTGCCAAAAACATTCAGTACTTC
CASSPLSGRATAKNIQYF
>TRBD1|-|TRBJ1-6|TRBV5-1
TGCGCCAGCAGCCGGACAGGGAGCTCCTATAATTCACCCCTCCACTTT
CASSRTGSSYNSPLHF
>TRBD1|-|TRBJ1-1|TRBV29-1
TGCAGCGTCAACAGGGGAGGCACTGAAGCTTTCTTT
CSVNRGGTEAFF
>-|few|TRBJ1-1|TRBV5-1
TGCGCCAGCAGCTTGAATTCCTACGGGAACACTGAAGCTTTCTTT
CASSLNSYGNTEAFF
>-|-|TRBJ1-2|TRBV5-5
TGTGCCAGCAGCCCTAGACAGGAGGCTAACTATGGCTACACCTTC
CASSPRQEANYGYTF
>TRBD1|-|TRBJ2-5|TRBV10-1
TGCGCCAGGGGGACAGGGGTGGGGGGGACCCAGTACTTC
CARGTGVGGTQYF
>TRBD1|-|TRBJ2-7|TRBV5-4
TGTGCCAGCAGTCTGACAGGGAGCTCCTACGAGCAGTACTTC
CASSLTGSSYEQYF
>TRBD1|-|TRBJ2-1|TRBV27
TGTGCCAGCAGTCTGGGACAGGGAGGAAGGCAGTTCTTC
CASSLGQGGRQFF
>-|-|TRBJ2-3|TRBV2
TGTGCCAGCAGTTCCAGGCCAGATACGCAGTATTTT
CASSSRPDTQYF
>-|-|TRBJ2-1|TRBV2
TGTGCCCTCGGGATTGAGCAGTTCTTC
CALGIEQFF
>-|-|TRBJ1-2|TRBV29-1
TGCAGCGCAGTAACCAGGGGTTCTAACTATGGCTACACCTTC
CSAVTRGSNYGYTF
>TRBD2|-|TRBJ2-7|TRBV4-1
TGCGCCAGCAGCCACCCCCGGACTAGCGGGAAAGGAACCTACGAGCAGTACTTC
CASSHPRTSGKGTYEQYF
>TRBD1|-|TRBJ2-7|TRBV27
TGTGCCAGCAGTTACAGGGGTGGCGAGCAGTACTTC
CASSYRGGEQYF
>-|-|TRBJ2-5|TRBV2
TGTGCCAGCCCCAGTCAGGACCAAGAGACCCAGTACTTC
CASPSQDQETQYF
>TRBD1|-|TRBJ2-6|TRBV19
TGTGCCAGTAGTATGGGGACAGGGGGAACTGGGGCCAACGTCCTGACTTTC
CASSMGTGGTGANVLTF
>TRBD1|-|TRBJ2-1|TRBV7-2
TGTGCCAGCAGCTTAGGATACGGACAGGGAAAGAATGAGCAGTTCTTC
CASSLGYGQGKNEQFF
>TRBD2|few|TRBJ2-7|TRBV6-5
TGTGCCAGCAGCCCTAGCGGGGTAGACTACGAGCAGTACTTC
CASSPSGVDYEQYF
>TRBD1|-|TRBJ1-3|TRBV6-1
TGTGCCAGCAGTCGGACAGGGGATGGAAACACCATATATTTT
CASSRTGDGNTIYF
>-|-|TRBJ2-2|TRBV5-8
TGTGCCAGCAGCTTGGGGACAACACACCCCGCAACCGGGGAGCTGTTTTTT
CASSLGTTHPATGELFF
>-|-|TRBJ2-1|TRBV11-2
TGTGCCAGCAGCTTAGGAACAGTCAATGAGCAGTTCTTC
CASSLGTVNEQFF
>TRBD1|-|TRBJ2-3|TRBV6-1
TGTGCCAGCAGGGAACAGGGGGCTTGGGGCACAGATACGCAGTATTTT
CASREQGAWGTDTQYF
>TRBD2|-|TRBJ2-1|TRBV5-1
TGCGCCAGCAGCGAACTAGCGGAGCAGTTCTTC
CASSELAEQFF
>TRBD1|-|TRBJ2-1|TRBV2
TGTGCCAGCAGTACCGGGACAGGGGGCAATGAGCAGTTCTTC
CASSTGTGGNEQFF
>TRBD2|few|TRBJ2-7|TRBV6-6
TGTGCCAGCAGCCTCGGGAGGACTAGCGGTTTCTACGAGCAGTACTTC
CASSLGRTSGFYEQYF
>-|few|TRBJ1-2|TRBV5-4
TGTGCCAGCAGCTTGTATAGGGAGGAGGGTGTCTATGGCTACACCTTC
CASSLYREEGVYGYTF
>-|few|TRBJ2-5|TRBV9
TGTGCCAGCAGCGTAGATATTAAATTTCAAGAGAACCAGTACTTC
CASSVDIKFQENQYF
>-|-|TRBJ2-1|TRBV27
TGTGCCAGCAGTCCAAGTGGAGGTTCGGTACGGTACAATGAGCAGTTCTTC
CASSPSGGSVRYNEQFF
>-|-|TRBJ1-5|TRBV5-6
TGTGCCAGCAGCTCCAGGCAGGTTTATCAGCCCCAGCATTTT
CASSSRQVYQPQHF
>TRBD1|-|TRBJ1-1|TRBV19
TGTGCCAGTAGTATATGGGGGGACAGGGGGCCCCCTGAAGCTTTCTTT
CASSIWGDRGPPEAFF
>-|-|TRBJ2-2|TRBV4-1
TGCGCCAGCAGCCTCATTCCCGGGGAGCTGTTTTTT
CASSLIPGELFF